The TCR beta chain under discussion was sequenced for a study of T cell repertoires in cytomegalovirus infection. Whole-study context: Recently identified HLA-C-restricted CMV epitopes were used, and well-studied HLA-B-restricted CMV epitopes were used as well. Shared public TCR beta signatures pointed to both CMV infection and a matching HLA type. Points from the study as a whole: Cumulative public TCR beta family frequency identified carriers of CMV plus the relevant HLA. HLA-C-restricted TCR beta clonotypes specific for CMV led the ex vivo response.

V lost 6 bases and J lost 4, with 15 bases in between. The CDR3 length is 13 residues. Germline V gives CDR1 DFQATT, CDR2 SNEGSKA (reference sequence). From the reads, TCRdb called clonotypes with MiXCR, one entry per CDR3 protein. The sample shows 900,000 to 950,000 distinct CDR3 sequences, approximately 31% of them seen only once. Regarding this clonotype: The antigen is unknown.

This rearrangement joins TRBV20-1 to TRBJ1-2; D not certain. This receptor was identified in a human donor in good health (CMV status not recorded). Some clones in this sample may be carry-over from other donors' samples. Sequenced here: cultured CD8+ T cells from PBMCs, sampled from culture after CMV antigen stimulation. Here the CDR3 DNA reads TGCAGTGCGTTAAAGGGTCTGGGCTATGGCTACACCTTC. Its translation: CSALKGLGYGYTF.